This T cell receptor (beta chain) was identified during a study of blood T cell repertoires in COVID-19. Study information: Samples representing acute and convalescent COVID-19 were sourced from the United States, Italy and Spain. T cells, B-cell-depleted T cells, or PBMCs provided the cDNA or gDNA that served as material.

In the study's own analysis: From reference gene primer amplification, estimates of nucleated cell counts were derived. Only in-frame clones appear in the TCRdb table, and some are missing; sequencing was by immunoSEQ multiplex PCR. Clone size and V and J calls were adopted from that table, with D and trimming inferred from the DNA. Of about 130,000 clones listed, around four fifths are singletons. In its sample, this clone was seen many times. Trimming took off 5 bases at V and 0 bases at J, with 17 bases between the two ends. The CDR3 runs 17 residues. Per the germline V gene, CDR1 is MNHNY and CDR2 is SVGAGI (reference sequence).

The receptor was derived from a man older than 75 with acute or convalescent COVID-19. Specimen: peripheral blood. The chain employs TRBV6-6 and TRBJ1-3; D gene uncertain. CDR3 in DNA: TGTGCCAGCAGTCGATTGATGGGCCGATCCTCTGGAAACACCATATATTTT. As protein: CASSRLMGRSSGNTIYF.